The clone carrying this TCR beta chain was seen just once. The data derive from a study of blood T cell repertoires in COVID-19. The CDR3 has 14 amino acids. V was cut by 5 bases and J by 2 bases, with 12 bases left in between. The germline V gene has CDR1 ENHRY and CDR2 SYGVKD. Authors' methods: Nucleated cell counts were estimated from reference gene primer amplification. Some clones are missing from TCRdb's copy, which holds only in-frame ones; the method was immunoSEQ multiplex PCR. D and trimming come from the DNA, and the V and J calls and clone size come from that table. This table has around 19,000 clones, 75% to 95% appearing once.

The chain recombines TRBV10-3 with TRBJ1-2, with a tentative D call TRBD1 (5 bases). The receptor comes from a man between 65 and 85 years old with active COVID-19. The sample taken for sequencing was peripheral blood. Here the CDR3 DNA reads TGTGCCATCAGTAGGATGCAGGGAAACTATGGCTACACCTTC. Residues: CAISRMQGNYGYTF.